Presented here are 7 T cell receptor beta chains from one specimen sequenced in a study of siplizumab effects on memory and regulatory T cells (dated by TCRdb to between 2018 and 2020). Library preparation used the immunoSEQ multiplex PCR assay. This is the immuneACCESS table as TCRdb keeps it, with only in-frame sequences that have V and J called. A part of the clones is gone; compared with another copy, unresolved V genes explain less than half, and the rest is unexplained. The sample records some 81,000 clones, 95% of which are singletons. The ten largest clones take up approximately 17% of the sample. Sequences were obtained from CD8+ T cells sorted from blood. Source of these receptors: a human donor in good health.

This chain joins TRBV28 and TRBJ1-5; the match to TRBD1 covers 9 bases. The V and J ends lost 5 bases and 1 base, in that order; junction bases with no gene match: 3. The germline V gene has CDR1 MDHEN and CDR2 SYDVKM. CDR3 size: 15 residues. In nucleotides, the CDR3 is TGTGCCAGCAGTGGACAGGGGAGAAGCAATCAGCCCCAGCATTTT. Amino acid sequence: CASSGQGRSNQPQHF.

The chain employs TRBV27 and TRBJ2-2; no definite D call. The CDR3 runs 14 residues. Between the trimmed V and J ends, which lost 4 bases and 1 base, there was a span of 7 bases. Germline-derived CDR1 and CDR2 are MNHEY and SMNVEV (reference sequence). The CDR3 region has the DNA TGTGCCAGCAGTTGGTCCGGGAACACCGGGGAGCTGTTTTTT. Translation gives CASSWSGNTGELFF.

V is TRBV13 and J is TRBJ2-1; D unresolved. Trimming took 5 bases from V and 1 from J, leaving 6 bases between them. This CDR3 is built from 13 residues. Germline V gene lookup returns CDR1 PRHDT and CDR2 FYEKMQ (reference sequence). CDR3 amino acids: CASSPRSYNEQFF. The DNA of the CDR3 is TGTGCCAGCAGCCCCCGGTCCTACAATGAGCAGTTCTTC.

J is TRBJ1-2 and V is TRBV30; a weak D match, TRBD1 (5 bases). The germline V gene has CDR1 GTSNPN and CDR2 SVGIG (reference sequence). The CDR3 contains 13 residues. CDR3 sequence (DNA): TGTGCGATGGACGGGCGATGGGGGAAAGGCTACACCTTC. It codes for CAMDGRWGKGYTF. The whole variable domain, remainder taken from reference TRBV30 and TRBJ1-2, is SQTIHQWPATLVQPVGSPLSLECTVEGTSNPNLYWYRQAAGRGLQLLFYSVGIGQISSEVPQNLSASRPQDRQFILSSKKLLLSDSGFYLCAMDGRWGKGYTFGSGTRLTVV.

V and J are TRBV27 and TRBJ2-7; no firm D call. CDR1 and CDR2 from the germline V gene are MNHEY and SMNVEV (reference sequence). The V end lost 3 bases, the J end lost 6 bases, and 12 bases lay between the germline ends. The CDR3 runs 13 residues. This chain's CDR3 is CASSLGTVSEQYF. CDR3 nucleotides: TGTGCCAGCAGTTTGGGCACGGTATCCGAGCAGTACTTC.

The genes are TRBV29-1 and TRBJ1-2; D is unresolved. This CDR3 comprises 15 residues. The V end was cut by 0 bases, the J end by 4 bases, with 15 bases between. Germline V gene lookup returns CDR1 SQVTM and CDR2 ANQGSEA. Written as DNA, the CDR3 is TGCAGCGTTGAAGACCAGGAATGGGCCAGCTATGGCTACACCTTC. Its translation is CSVEDQEWASYGYTF.

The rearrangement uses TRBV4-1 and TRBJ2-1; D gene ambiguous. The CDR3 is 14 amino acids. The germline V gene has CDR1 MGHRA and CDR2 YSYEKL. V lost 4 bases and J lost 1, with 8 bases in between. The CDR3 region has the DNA TGCGCCAGCAGCCCGCCGCGTTCCTACAATGAGCAGTTCTTC. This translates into CASSPPRSYNEQFF.